This T cell receptor (beta chain) was recorded in a study of cytomegalovirus exposure and HLA in healthy donors. As for the study in general: About 84% of a few hundred genotyped donors fell in the Caucasian-associated ancestry cluster. Notes on the study in general: Information on immune exposure was restricted to one variable (CMV serostatus). In vitro experiments confirmed that three CMV-associated chains were specific for CMV antigens. Another analysis was done later, and it associated 15,000 or so TCR beta sequences with HLA alleles at 0.05 false discovery rate.

This clone was observed a handful of times. Antigen specificity is unknown. The PCR made use of 60 Vbeta and 13 Jbeta primers. Assay used: immunoSEQ multiplex PCR; TCRdb lists only in-frame clones, some missing. The sample holds about 160,000 clones; 75% to 85% are singletons and the top ten take 7.4%. The source of this sequence is a male donor in good health and CMV-seropositive. The sample taken for sequencing was PBMCs.

CDR3 coding DNA: TGCGCCAGCAGCTTCGAGGGAGTTCCCTACGAGCAGTACTTC. It translates to CASSFEGVPYEQYF. The V and J genes are TRBV5-1 and TRBJ2-7, with D maybe TRBD2 (5 bases). Trimming pared 2 bases from V and 2 bases from J, leaving 11 bases between. Germline V CDR1 and CDR2: SGHRS, YFSETQ. The CDR3 runs 14 residues.